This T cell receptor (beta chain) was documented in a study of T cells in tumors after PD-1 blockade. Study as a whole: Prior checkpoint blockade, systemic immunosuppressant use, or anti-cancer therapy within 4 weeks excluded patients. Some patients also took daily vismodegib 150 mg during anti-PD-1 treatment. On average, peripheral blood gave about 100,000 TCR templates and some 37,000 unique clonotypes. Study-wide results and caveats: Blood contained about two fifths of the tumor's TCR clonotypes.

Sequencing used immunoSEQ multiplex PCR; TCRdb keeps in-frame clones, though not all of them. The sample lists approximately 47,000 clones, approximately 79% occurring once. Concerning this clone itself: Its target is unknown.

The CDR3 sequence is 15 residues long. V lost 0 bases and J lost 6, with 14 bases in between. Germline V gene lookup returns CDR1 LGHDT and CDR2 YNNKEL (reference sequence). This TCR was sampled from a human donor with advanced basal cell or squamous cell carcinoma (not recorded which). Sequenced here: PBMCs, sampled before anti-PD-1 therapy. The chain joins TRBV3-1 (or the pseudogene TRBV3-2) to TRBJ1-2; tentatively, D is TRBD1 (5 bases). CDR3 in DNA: TGTGCCAGCAGCCAAGATTTAAGGGGCCGTGATGGCTACACCTTC. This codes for CASSQDLRGRDGYTF.